This T cell receptor (beta chain) was captured by sequencing in a study of somatic mutations in cytotoxic T cells in rheumatoid arthritis (dated by TCRdb to 2017 to 2019). Regarding the complete study: Some V beta antibody-stained T-cell populations were flow-sorted on a FACSAria II or Sony SH800 at nearly 100% purity, and sorted V beta1+ cells also underwent TCRB sequencing. In newly diagnosed rheumatoid arthritis without treatment, the study examined if expanded CD8+ T-cell clones harbor somatic mutations, relying on TCRB deep sequencing to characterize clonality. A total of around 60 rheumatoid arthritis patients and over 15 healthy controls underwent TCRB deep sequencing. Patients and controls did not essentially differ in median age, which was nearly identical between the groups. Study-level results and caveats: In 8 of 65 patients the largest CD8+ clone exceeded 20% of CD8+ cells, and several identical CD8+ TCRB sequences were shared between blood and synovial fluid. An increase of CD8+ clonality with age was seen in patients (Spearman r ≈ 0.49) but not in healthy controls. It was unknown which antigens the expanded CD8+ clones targeted, and their absence from virus-specific databases did not exclude viral specificity. Rheumatoid arthritis patients and age-matched healthy controls did not significantly differ in CD8+ T-cell clonality.

Genomic DNA underwent TCRB CDR3 sequencing using the immunoSEQ assay. On the study's bioinformatics: Only productive TCRB rearrangements were included in the analyses. Clonality was expressed as a Shannon entropy-based productive clonality index, with each clone defined by a unique TCRB CDR3 sequence. Repertoire overlap for a pair of samples was computed from each clone's template counts relative to total templates per sample. V-gene usage from TCRB sequencing and V-gene usage measured by flow cytometry were correlated (Spearman r of around 0.6). In TCRdb, the immuneACCESS table is reduced to in-frame sequences with V and J assigned. These tables do not hold every clone; where another copy was compared, an unresolved V gene accounts for under half, and the others remain unexplained. V and J calls and clone size are copied from that table; D and trimming were computed from the DNA. The sample table records thousands of clones; roughly 70% of these occur just once. The top ten hold 35% to 45% of the sample.

This clone is labeled large (0.1 to 1%). The specificity of this receptor is unknown. Base qualities are not at hand, and no much larger clone is one base apart. The 15 to 20 healthy controls were blood donors whose buffy coats were used; they had a median age of around 56 years (range about 20-70), and 45% to 65% were female. CD4+ and CD8+ cells were isolated by positive magnetic bead selection on an AutoMACS, and purity was checked by flow cytometry. Ficoll-Paque PLUS density gradient separation was used to isolate peripheral blood mononuclear cells. Using Nucleospin Tissue or Tissue XS kits, DNA was extracted from CD4-enriched, CD8-enriched or PBMC samples, with quantification by a Qubit 2.0 fluorometer. The TCR originated in a man aged 40-50 years in good health. Sequenced: CD8+ T cells sorted from blood.

Here is the DNA: TGTGCCAGCAGTGAAGACATTGCCCCGAACACTGAAGCTTTCTTT. This yields the protein CASSEDIAPNTEAFF. The chain is made from TRBV2 and TRBJ1-1; the D gene lacks a confident call. V and J lose 1 base and 1 base, and a span of 10 bases separates them. CDR1 and CDR2 (SNHLY, FYNNEI) derive from the germline V gene. The CDR3 holds 15 amino acids from the cysteine to the phenylalanine. Just CDR3 DNA is preserved here, 45 bases in frame from base 1.